This TCR beta chain was identified during a study of shared clonotypes between healthy human individuals. With respect to this clone: Its antigen is unidentified. Within the sample, other DNA sequences also encode this same CDR3.

Data came from immunoSEQ multiplex PCR; TCRdb stores just in-frame clones and leaves some out. The sample lists fewer than 2.5 million clones; over 85% were seen once. Study observations and caveats: In this cohort, only blood was sampled, and tissue repertoires likely differ. Naive CD4 clonotypes overlapped across a few donors at around 4.7%.

The CDR3 is 11 residues long. The germline CDR1 and CDR2 sequences are LNHNV and YYDKDF (reference sequence). Trimming removed 4 bases at V and 5 bases at J, with 5 bases between. Sequencing was done on a sample of naive CD4+ T cells from PBMCs. The subset here: CD45RA+ positively selected. The J gene is TRBJ2-5, the V gene TRBV15; D not certain. The receptor was isolated from a man aged 18 to 35 in good health. Some clones in this sample may be carry-over from other donors' samples. The CDR3 loop reads CATSTGETQYF. The CDR3 coding sequence is TGTGCCACCAGCACCGGGGAGACCCAGTACTTC.